This T cell receptor beta chain comes out of a study of shared clonotypes between healthy human individuals. Study-wide points: A reduction in generation probabilities was seen for non-shared clonotypes relative to those shared by all four donors. Clonotype sharing across donors was expected to vary with sequencing depth.

A remark on this clone: The antigen remains undetermined.

Genomic DNA (from each subset) was split evenly across several immunoSEQ plates. As processed by the authors: As immunoSEQ supplied junction-only sequences (without quality scores), filtering differed. Some clones are missing from TCRdb's copy, which holds only in-frame ones; the method was immunoSEQ multiplex PCR. V and J calls and clone size come straight from that table; D and trimming were deduced from the DNA. The data hold around 980,000 clones, with approximately 80% observed a single time. Source material: memory CD4+ T cells from PBMCs. Subset specified: CD45RA-negative fraction. The sequence was obtained from a man in his late teens or twenties in good health. Some clones in this sample may be carry-over from other donors' samples.

The DNA of the CDR3 is TGCGCCAGCAGCCGAGGGGTTTTGGCGGGACTACAAGAGACCCAGTACTTC. Protein sequence: CASSRGVLAGLQETQYF. The rearrangement uses TRBV4-1 and TRBJ2-5, with 7 bases lining up with TRBD2. CDR3 length equals 17 residues. J was trimmed by 2 bases and V by 4 bases; bases with no gene match: 13. Germline-derived CDR1 and CDR2 are MGHRA and YSYEKL.